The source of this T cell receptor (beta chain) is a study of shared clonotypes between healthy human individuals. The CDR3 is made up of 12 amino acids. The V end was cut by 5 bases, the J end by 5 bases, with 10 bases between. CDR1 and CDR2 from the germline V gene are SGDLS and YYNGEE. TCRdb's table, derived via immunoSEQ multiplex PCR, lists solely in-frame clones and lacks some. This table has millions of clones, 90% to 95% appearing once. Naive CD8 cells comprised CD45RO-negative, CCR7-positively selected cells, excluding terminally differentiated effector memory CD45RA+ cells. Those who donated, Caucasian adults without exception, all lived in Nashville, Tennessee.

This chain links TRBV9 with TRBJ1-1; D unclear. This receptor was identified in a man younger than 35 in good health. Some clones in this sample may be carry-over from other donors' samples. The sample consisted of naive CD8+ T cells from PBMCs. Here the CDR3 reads CASRELGTEAFF. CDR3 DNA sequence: TGTGCCAGCAGGGAGTTAGGGACTGAAGCTTTCTTT.